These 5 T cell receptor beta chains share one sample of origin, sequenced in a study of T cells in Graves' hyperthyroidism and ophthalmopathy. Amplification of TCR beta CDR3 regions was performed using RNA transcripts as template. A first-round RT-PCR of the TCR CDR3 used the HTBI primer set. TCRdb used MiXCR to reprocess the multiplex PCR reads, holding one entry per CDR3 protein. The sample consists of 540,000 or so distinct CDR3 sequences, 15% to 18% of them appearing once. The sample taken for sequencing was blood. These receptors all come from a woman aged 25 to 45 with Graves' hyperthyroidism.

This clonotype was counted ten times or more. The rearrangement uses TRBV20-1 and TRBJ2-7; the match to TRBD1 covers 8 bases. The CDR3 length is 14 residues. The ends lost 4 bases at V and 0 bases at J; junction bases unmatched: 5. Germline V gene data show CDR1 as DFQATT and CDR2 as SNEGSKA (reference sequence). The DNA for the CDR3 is TGCAGTGCTACGACAGGGGAAAGCTCCTACGAGCAGTACTTC. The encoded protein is CSATTGESSYEQYF.

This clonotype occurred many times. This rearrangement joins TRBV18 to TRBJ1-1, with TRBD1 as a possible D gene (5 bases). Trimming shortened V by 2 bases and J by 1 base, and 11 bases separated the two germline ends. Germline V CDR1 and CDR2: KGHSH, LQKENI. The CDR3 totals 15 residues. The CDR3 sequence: CASSPGATANTEAFF. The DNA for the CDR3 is TGTGCCAGCTCACCAGGGGCGACGGCGAACACTGAAGCTTTCTTT. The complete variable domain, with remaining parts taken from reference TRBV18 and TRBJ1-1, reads NAGVMQNPRHLVRRRGQEARLRCSPMKGHSHVYWYRQLPEEGLKFMVYLQKENIIDESGMPKERFSAEFPKEGPSILRIQQVVRGDSAAYFCASSPGATANTEAFFGQGTRLTVV.

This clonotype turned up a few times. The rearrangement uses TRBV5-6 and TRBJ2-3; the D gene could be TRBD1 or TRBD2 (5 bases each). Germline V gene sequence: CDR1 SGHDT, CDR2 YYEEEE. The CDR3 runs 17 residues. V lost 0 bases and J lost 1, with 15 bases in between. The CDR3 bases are TGTGCCAGCAGCTTGGCCGGGGACCCGGAGGGCACAGATACGCAGTATTTT. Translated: CASSLAGDPEGTDTQYF. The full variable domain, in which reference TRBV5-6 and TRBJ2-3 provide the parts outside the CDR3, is DAGVTQSPTHLIKTRGQQVTLRCSPKSGHDTVSWYQQALGQGPQFIFQYYEEEERQRGNFPDRFSGHQFPNYSSELNVNALLLGDSALYLCASSLAGDPEGTDTQYFGPGTRLTVL.

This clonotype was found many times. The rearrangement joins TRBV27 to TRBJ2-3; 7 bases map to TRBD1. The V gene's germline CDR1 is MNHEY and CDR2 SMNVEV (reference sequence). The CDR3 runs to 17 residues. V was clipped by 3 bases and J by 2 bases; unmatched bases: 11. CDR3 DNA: TGTGCCAGCAGTTTTTTCTGGGACAGAGCTCCCACAGATACGCAGTATTTT. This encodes CASSFFWDRAPTDTQYF.

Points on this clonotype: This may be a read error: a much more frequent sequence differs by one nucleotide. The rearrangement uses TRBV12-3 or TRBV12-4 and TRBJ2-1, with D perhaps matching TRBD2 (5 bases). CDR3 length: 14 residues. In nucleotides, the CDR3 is TGTGCCAGCAGTTTGAAGGAGGCCTACAGTGAGCAGTTCTTC. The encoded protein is CASSLKEAYSEQFF.